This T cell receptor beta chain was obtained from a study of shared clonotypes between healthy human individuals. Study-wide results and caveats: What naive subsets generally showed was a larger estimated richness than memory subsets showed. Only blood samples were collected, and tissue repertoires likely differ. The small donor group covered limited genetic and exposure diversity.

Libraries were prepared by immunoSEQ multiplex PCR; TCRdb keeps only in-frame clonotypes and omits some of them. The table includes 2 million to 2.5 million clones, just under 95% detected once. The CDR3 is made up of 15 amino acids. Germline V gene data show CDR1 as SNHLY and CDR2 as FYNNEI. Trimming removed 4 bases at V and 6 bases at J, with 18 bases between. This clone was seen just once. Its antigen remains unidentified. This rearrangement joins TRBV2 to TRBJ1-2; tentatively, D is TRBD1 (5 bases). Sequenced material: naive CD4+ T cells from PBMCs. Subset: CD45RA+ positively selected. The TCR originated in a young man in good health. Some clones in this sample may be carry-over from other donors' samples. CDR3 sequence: CASSGVGGSIDGYTF. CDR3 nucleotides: TGTGCCAGCAGTGGAGTTGGGGGGAGTATTGATGGCTACACCTTC.